The subject of this entry is one T cell receptor (beta chain). This record comes from a study of blood T cell repertoires in COVID-19. Study in general: Nucleic acid was either cDNA or gDNA, and it came from T cells, B-cell-depleted T cells, or PBMCs.

Authors' processing steps: Quantification of nucleated cells was approximated via reference gene primer amplification. Using immunoSEQ multiplex PCR, the repertoire was profiled, and TCRdb retains in-frame clones only, with some absent. V, J and clone size are taken as reported in that table, and D and trimming were inferred from the DNA itself. The sample comprises roughly 180,000 clones, about 76% of which are singletons, and around 8.9% rests with the top ten. The length of the CDR3 is 14 residues. Per the germline V gene, CDR1 is SGHRS and CDR2 is YFSETQ. V lost 1 base and J 6 bases, leaving 13 bases between the germline ends.

This rearrangement joins TRBV5-1 to TRBJ1-1; TRBD1 might be the D (5 bases). The TCR sequence derives from a woman aged 50 to 60 with active or convalescent COVID-19. The sample comprised peripheral blood. CDR3 sequence reads: CASSLRGGLPEAFF. The DNA of the CDR3 is TGCGCCAGCAGCTTGAGGGGCGGCCTCCCTGAAGCTTTCTTT.